The 13 T cell receptor beta chains below all came from one sample that was sequenced in a study of neurological immune-mediated disorders. A single record per CDR3 protein comes from TCRdb applying MiXCR to the 5' RACE reads. The table shows 75,000 to 80,000 distinct CDR3 sequences, with less than 5.5% occurring only once. Sequenced input: PBMCs. Receptor source: a woman in her twenties or thirties with multiple sclerosis.

This clonotype has only a few counts. This chain connects TRBV5-1 to TRBJ2-1; the match to TRBD2 covers 11 bases. With 2 bases clipped from V and 4 bases from J, the junction kept 5 bases outside the gene matches. This CDR3 is built from 16 residues. CDR1 and CDR2 (germline): SGHRS, YFSETQ. The CDR3 loop reads CASSFGTSGLYNEQFF. As DNA, the CDR3 is TGCGCCAGCAGCTTCGGGACTAGCGGATTATACAATGAGCAGTTCTTC.

This clonotype was seen ten or more times. This chain links TRBV5-1 with TRBJ2-1; 8 bases are a match to TRBD1. The CDR3 is 14 residues long. The germline CDR1 and CDR2 sequences are SGHRS and YFSETQ. The trim removed 0 bases at V and 6 bases at J, leaving 2 bases unmatched. CDR3 in amino acids: CASSLAGQGNEQFF. The CDR3 DNA is TGCGCCAGCAGCTTGGCCGGACAGGGCAATGAGCAGTTCTTC.

A few counts support this clonotype. This chain links TRBV28 with TRBJ2-5; D possibly uses TRBD1 or TRBD2 (6 bases each). CDR3 length equals 15 residues. V was clipped by 2 bases and J by 5 bases, with 15 bases between them. Germline V CDR1 and CDR2: MDHEN, SYDVKM. The CDR3 loop is CASSLGAGAGETQYF. In DNA, the CDR3 is TGTGCCAGCAGTTTAGGGGCAGGGGCGGGGGAGACCCAGTACTTC.

The chain employs TRBV20-1 and TRBJ1-1; the D gene is possibly TRBD1 (6 bases). Germline V gives CDR1 DFQATT, CDR2 SNEGSKA (reference sequence). The CDR3 length is 13 residues. V lost 1 base, J lost 5 bases, and 11 bases lay in between. In DNA form, the CDR3 reads TGCAGTGCTAGAGCGGGGGCTTGGACTGAAGCTTTCTTT. Its protein is CSARAGAWTEAFF.

This clonotype was seen at least ten times. The CDR3, as DNA: TGCAGTGCTGAACCACTGGGGAGCGGGATCGGTCAAAGCTCCTACAATGAGCAGTTCTTC. Translation gives CSAEPLGSGIGQSSYNEQFF. The rearrangement links TRBV20-1 to TRBJ2-1; TRBD2 aligns across 7 bases. This CDR3 spans 20 amino acids. Trimming took 5 bases from V and 0 from J; bases not matched to a gene: 22. Germline V gene lookup returns CDR1 DFQATT and CDR2 SNEGSKA (reference sequence).

This clonotype was seen many times. The gene calls are TRBV5-1 and TRBJ1-2; TRBD1 agrees at 8 bases. The CDR3 extends over 15 amino acids. Germline V gene lookup returns CDR1 SGHRS and CDR2 YFSETQ. V shed 3 bases and J 6 bases; nucleotides not matched to a gene: 10. The CDR3 loop reads CASSSIPGGADGYTF. The CDR3 nucleotides read TGCGCCAGCAGCTCTATACCAGGGGGCGCTGATGGCTACACCTTC.

There are a few counts of this clonotype. V usage is TRBV5-1 and J usage is TRBJ2-1, with 10 nucleotides matching TRBD2. This CDR3 contains 15 residues. The J segment lost 8 bases and the V segment lost 2 bases, leaving 7 bases of the junction unmatched. The germline V gene encodes CDR1 SGHRS and CDR2 YFSETQ. The CDR3 sequence: CASSFLAGEVDEQFF. In DNA, the CDR3 is TGCGCCAGCAGCTTCCTAGCGGGGGAAGTCGATGAGCAGTTCTTC.

In its sample, this clonotype was seen many times. The V and J genes are TRBV6-6 and TRBJ2-2, with D hard to call. Germline assignment: CDR1 MNHNY and CDR2 SVGAGI (reference sequence). The CDR3 covers 13 residues. Trimming shortened V by 0 bases and J by 4 bases, and 3 bases separated the two germline ends. The CDR3 loop reads CASSYSSTGELFF. The CDR3 DNA follows: TGTGCCAGCAGTTACTCCTCCACCGGGGAGCTGTTTTTT.

A few counts support this clonotype. The chain links TRBV12-3 or TRBV12-4 to TRBJ2-1; TRBD1 agrees at 7 bases. V dropped 9 bases and J dropped 4; count of bases not matched to a gene: 9. This CDR3 region has 14 residues. The CDR3 here is CASNPGQQYNEQFF. CDR3 DNA sequence: TGTGCCAGTAACCCGGGACAGCAATACAATGAGCAGTTCTTC.

This clonotype was seen a handful of times. The J gene is TRBJ1-2, the V gene TRBV20-1; TRBD1 matches 9 bases. The germline CDR1 and CDR2 sequences are DFQATT and SNEGSKA (reference sequence). The CDR3 contains 13 residues. With 0 bases clipped from V and 8 bases from J, the junction kept 4 bases outside the gene matches. The CDR3 DNA is TGCAGTGCTAGAGACTACAGGGGGCTCGGCTACACCTTC. Translation: CSARDYRGLGYTF.

This clonotype was seen repeatedly, ten times or more. This chain uses TRBV7-6 with TRBJ1-2; D remains ambiguous. This CDR3 has 14 residues. The V and J ends lost 5 bases and 5 bases respectively, with 15 bases between them. The germline gives CDR1 SGHVS, CDR2 FNYEAQ. The CDR3 DNA reads as TGTGCCAGCAGCCCCGGGCCCGGAGAATATGGCTACACCTTC. The encoded protein is CASSPGPGEYGYTF. The full variable domain, its missing parts supplied by reference TRBV7-6 and TRBJ1-2, is GAGVSQSPRYKVTKRGQDVALRCDPISGHVSLYWYRQALGQGPEFLTYFNYEAQQDKSGLPNDRFSAERPEGSISTLTIQRTEQRDSAMYRCASSPGPGEYGYTFGSGTRLTVV.

This clonotype was counted ten times or more. V usage is TRBV5-6 and J usage is TRBJ2-7; 14 bases line up with TRBD2. J was trimmed by 3 bases and V by 2 bases; bases with no gene match: 1. CDR3 length equals 15 residues. Germline lookup yields CDR1 SGHDT and CDR2 YYEEEE. In DNA, the CDR3 is TGTGCCAGCAGCTTCGGGACTAGCGGGAGCTACGAGCAGTACTTC. Residues: CASSFGTSGSYEQYF.

This clonotype was found many times. The V call is TRBV5-1, the J call TRBJ2-3; the match to TRBD2 covers 11 bases. Germline-derived CDR1 and CDR2 are SGHRS and YFSETQ. The CDR3 is 18 amino acids. V shed 3 bases and J 5 bases; nucleotides not matched to a gene: 14. The CDR3 nucleotides are TGCGCCAGCAGCTCTACTACCTTCGCCGGGACTAGCGGAGATACGCAGTATTTT. Protein product: CASSSTTFAGTSGDTQYF.